This T cell receptor beta chain was obtained from a study of Graves' ophthalmopathy and Graves' hyperthyroidism (dated 2018 in TCRdb). Background for the entire study: Peripheral blood was collected at initial diagnosis, prior to any treatment. The independent validation cohort included approximately 19 hyperthyroidism patients plus 17 patients who later progressed from hyperthyroidism to ophthalmopathy. The 100 or so discovery patients were randomly split 7:3 into training and test sets. To explore V-J signatures that distinguish ophthalmopathy from hyperthyroidism, a discovery set of about a hundred patients was enrolled, made up of 40 to 45 with ophthalmopathy and 57 with stable hyperthyroidism. After sampling, hyperthyroidism patients received methimazole starting at 30 mg daily, and ophthalmopathy patients received high-dose intravenous methylprednisolone. In more than five hyperthyroidism patients, T-cell repertoires of thyroid tissue and blood were compared. TCR beta repertoire signatures were used to distinguish Graves' ophthalmopathy from Graves' hyperthyroidism and to predict progression to ophthalmopathy. In total, 120 to 150 blood samples were TCR-sequenced: 40 to 45 ophthalmopathy, around 75 hyperthyroidism and some 17 hyperthyroidism-to-ophthalmopathy patients. Beyond this particular receptor, the publication reports: In validation, the model predicted ophthalmopathy progression with 70.59% sensitivity and about 77% specificity; about a dozen predicted patients were CT-confirmed with GO in a median of 6.5 months. Sample size was not statistically predetermined, and group allocation was not concealed from the investigators. Most expanded thyroid clonotypes with a frequency above 0.001 also appeared in blood, which suggests that blood repertoires may reflect the immune response in the thyroid. In cross-validation, the 13-signature model distinguished ophthalmopathy from stable hyperthyroidism with 85% to 90% sensitivity and approximately 81% specificity, and in the test set the corresponding values were about 80% and 75%.

This clonotype was observed many times. There is no known antigen for this receptor. One base away there is no much larger clone; base qualities are not given. TCR beta CDR3 regions were amplified from RNA transcripts for repertoire sequencing. The first round of RT-PCR was done with HTBI primers and the Qiagen OneStep RT-PCR kit, and was followed by a second round of multiplex PCR, then size selection and purification. The libraries underwent paired-end sequencing with 100 bp reads on an Illumina HiSeq2000. As for the original processing: SOAPnuke was used to process the reads, removing any read that contained adapters or uncalled bases, had a mean Phred below 15, or lacked an exact match to the constant primer or identifier. High-quality paired reads were merged with COPE v1.2.5. Each unique nucleotide sequence was treated as a clonotype, and MiTCR v1.1 was used to align the clonotypes to the IMGT TRB V, D and J references. Only V-J combinations with frequency above 0.0001 were analysed, covering 98% to 99.2% of repertoires. A TCR clonal expansion and chaos score per V-J combination was defined as the ratio of F50 clonal expansion to chaos observed in the TCRdist matrix. Welch's t-statistics and random forest were used to reduce features to some 13 V-J combinations, which were fed into a naive Bayes classifier. The similarity between thyroid and blood repertoires was quantified using the Morisita-Horn index. TCRdb handled the public reads itself, with Q25 trimming in fastp and clone calling in MiXCR, and kept productive beta chains. Rows matching on CDR3 protein sequence are summarized as one entry with the most common DNA and genes. It is TCRdb's table, rather than the study itself, that gives the V and J calls and clone size. The sample contains about 210,000 distinct CDR3 sequences, around 30% of them found a single time. The top ten clones comprise 9.1% of the sample.

CDR1 and CDR2 were assigned from the germline V gene as MNHEY and SVGAGI. The germline V end is reduced by 6 bases and the J end by 8 bases; junction bases left unmatched: 12. CDR3 length: 16 amino acids, cysteine to phenylalanine. Kept here is only the CDR3 DNA, which spans 48 bases and is read in frame from base 1. Ophthalmopathy patients were characterized by moderately to severely active disease, a Clinical Activity Score of at least 3, a NOSPECS grade of at least 4, and a disease duration under 3 months. Patients with other autoimmune diseases, uncontrolled infections, pregnancy or lactation were excluded. Clinical symptoms, serum thyroxine, TRAb, thyroid ultrasound and orbital computed tomography were used for diagnosis. PBMCs were isolated from 10 ml of fresh peripheral blood by Ficoll-Paque density gradient centrifugation. Total RNA was extracted using Trizol reagent, and RNA quality was checked on an Agilent 2100 Bioanalyzer.

The material sequenced was peripheral blood. Rearrangement joined TRBV6-5 to TRBJ1-6, with 8 bases aligning to TRBD1. This clonotype originated in a man aged 45-60 years with Graves' ophthalmopathy. Donor details come from another sample of the same person, matched by shared clones. The CDR3 protein: CASRNTGGRIHSPLHF. The DNA sequence is TGTGCCAGCAGAAACACAGGGGGAAGAATTCATTCACCCCTCCACTTT.